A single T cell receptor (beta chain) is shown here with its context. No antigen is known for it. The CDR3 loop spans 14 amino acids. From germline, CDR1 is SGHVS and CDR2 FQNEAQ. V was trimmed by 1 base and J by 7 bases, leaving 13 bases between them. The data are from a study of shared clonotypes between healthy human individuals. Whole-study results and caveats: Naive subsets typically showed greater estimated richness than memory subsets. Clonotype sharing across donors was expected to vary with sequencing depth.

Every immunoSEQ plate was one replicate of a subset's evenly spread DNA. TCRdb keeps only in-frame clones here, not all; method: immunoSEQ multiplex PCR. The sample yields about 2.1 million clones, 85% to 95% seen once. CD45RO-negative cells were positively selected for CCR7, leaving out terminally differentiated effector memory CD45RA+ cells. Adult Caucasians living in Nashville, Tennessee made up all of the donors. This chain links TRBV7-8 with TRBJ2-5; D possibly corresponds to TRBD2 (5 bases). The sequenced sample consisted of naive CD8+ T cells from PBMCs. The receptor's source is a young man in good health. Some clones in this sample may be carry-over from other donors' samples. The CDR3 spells CASSLETGLGTQYF. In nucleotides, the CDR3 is TGTGCCAGCAGCTTAGAGACGGGATTGGGGACCCAGTACTTC.